The present TCR beta chain was sequenced within a study of cytomegalovirus exposure and HLA in healthy donors. Findings and limits, study-wide: Investigators reported some 150 TCR beta chains as tied to cytomegalovirus. The productive fraction for most TCR beta V segments was about 87% or about 30% in an earlier analysis. A classifier reportedly called cytomegalovirus status with high sensitivity and specificity. Most TCR sequences were rare, but some public TCRs occurred in many donors.

Comments on this clone: Its specificity is unknown.

Germline V gene data show CDR1 as SNHLY and CDR2 as FYNNEI. Trimming cost V 9 bases and J 4 bases; bases outside gene matches: 5. CDR3 length equals 12 residues. The PCR had 60 Vbeta and 13 Jbeta primers. Sequencing was performed with immunoSEQ multiplex PCR; in TCRdb, only in-frame clones are kept and a portion is missing. The sample yields 180,000 or so clones, of which the top ten take up 0.75% to 0.85%. The sequenced sample was PBMCs. This chain uses TRBV2 with TRBJ2-5; TRBD2 agrees at 7 bases. The TCR originated in a woman aged 18-29 years in good health and CMV-seropositive. CDR3 sequence (DNA): TGTGCCAGTGGACTAGTGGGAGAGACCCAGTACTTC. Its protein product is CASGLVGETQYF.